This T cell receptor beta chain emerged from a study of control samples from healthy donors and cancer patients. Clones were read by immunoSEQ multiplex PCR, and TCRdb kept only the in-frame ones, dropping some. Of around 140,000 clones in the sample, around 90% were seen once. CDR1 is LNHDA, CDR2 SQIVND, per germline (reference sequence). V dropped 3 bases and J dropped 4 bases, with 9 bases sitting between them. The CDR3 has 14 amino acids. V is TRBV19 and J is TRBJ1-4; D is uncertain. This clonotype was obtained from a man younger than 35 in good health. The sequencing sample was made of blood. The CDR3 sequence: CASSIRRSNEKLFF. The CDR3 nucleotides are TGTGCCAGTAGTATCCGCAGGAGTAATGAAAAACTGTTTTTT.